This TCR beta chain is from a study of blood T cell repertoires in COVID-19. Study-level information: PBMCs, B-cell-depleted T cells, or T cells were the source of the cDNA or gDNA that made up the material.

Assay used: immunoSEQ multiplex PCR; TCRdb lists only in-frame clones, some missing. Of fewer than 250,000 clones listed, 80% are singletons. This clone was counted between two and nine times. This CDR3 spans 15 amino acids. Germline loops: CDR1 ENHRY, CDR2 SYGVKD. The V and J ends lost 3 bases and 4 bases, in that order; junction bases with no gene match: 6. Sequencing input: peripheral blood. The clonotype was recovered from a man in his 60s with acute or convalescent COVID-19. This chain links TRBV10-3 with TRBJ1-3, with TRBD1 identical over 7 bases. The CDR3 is CAISDRRTGGNTIYF. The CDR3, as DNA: TGTGCCATCAGTGACAGGAGGACAGGAGGAAACACCATATATTTT.